The sequence of this T cell receptor (beta chain) was determined in a study of Graves' ophthalmopathy and Graves' hyperthyroidism. This clonotype has a count of ten or more. Its antigen remains unidentified. Using RNA transcripts, the TCR beta CDR3 regions were amplified. First-round RT-PCR used HTBI primers; second-round multiplex PCR followed. A single record per CDR3 protein comes from TCRdb applying MiXCR to the multiplex PCR reads. The sample holds 300,000 to 400,000 distinct CDR3 sequences, around a sixth seen once. Out of about 9.6 ml of fresh peripheral blood, PBMCs were obtained. Study-wide findings and caveats: Blood also carried most expanded thyroid clonotypes exceeding 0.001 frequency.

The germline gives CDR1 LGHNA, CDR2 YNFKEQ. The CDR3 is made up of 14 amino acids. V was clipped by 3 bases and J by 4 bases; unmatched bases: 3. V usage is TRBV4-2 and J usage is TRBJ1-1; TRBD1 matches 9 bases. This TCR was recovered from an adult man with Graves' ophthalmopathy. Sequences were obtained from peripheral blood. The CDR3 bases are TGTGCCAGCAGCCACGACAGGGGGGGCACTGAAGCTTTCTTT. It specifies CASSHDRGGTEAFF.